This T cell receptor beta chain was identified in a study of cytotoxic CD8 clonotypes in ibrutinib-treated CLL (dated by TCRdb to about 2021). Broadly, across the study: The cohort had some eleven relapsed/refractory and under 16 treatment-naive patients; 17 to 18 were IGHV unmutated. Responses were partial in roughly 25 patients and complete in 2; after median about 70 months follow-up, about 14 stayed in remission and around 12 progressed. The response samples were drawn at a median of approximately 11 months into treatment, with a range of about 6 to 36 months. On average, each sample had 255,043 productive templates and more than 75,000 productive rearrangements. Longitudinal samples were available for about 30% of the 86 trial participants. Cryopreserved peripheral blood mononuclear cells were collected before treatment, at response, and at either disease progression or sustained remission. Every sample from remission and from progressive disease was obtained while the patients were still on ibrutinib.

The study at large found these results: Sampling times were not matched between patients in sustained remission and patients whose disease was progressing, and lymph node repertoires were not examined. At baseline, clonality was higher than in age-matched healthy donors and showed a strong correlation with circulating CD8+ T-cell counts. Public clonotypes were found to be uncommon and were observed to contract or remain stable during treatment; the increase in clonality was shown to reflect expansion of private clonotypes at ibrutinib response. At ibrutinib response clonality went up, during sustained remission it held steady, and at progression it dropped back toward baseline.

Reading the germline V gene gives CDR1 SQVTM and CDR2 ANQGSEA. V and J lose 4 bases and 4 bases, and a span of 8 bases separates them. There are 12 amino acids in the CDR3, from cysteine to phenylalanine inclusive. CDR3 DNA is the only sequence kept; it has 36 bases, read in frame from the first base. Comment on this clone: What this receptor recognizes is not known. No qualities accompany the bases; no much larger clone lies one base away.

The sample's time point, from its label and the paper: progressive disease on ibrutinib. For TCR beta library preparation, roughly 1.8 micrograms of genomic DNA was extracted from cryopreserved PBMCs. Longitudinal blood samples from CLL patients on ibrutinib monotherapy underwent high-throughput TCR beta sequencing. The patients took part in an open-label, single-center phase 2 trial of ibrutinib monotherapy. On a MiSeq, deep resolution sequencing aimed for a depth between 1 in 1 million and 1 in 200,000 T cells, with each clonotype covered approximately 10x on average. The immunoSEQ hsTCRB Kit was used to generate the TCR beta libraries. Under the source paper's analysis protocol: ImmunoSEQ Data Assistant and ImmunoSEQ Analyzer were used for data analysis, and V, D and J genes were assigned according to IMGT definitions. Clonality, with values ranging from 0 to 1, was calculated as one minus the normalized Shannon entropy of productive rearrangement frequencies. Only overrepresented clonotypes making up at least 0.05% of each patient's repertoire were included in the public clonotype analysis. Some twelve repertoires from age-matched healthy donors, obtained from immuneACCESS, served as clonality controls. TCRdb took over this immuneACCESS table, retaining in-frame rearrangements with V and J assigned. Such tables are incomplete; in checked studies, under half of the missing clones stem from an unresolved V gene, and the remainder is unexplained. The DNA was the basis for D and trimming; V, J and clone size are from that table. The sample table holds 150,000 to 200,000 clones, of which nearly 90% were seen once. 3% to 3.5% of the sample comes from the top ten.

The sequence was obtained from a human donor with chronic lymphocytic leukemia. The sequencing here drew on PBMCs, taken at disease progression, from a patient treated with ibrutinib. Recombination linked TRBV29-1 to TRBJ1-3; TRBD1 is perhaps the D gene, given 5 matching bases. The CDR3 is CSVVQGGNTIYF. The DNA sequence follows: TGCAGCGTTGTTCAGGGAGGAAACACCATATATTTT.